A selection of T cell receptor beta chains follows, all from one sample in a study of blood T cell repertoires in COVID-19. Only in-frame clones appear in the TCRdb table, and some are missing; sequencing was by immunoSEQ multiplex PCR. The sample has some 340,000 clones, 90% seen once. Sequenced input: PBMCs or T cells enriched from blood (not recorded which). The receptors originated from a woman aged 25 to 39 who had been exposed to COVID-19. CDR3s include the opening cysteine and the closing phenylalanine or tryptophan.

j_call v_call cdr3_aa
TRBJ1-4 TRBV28 CASSLPGTGSEKLFF
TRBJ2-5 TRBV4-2 CASSQDIPASPAQYF
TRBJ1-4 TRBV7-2 CASSLSHTGGDEKLFF
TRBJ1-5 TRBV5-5 CASSWGTGSQPQHF
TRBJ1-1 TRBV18 CASSPSRQGGTEAFF
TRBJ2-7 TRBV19 CASRPGSGSYEQYF
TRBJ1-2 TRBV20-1 CSARGLYGYTF
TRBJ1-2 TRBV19 CASADLQGYYGYTF
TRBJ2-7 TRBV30 CAWSVYYEQYF
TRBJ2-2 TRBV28 CASSSPQGAAGELFF
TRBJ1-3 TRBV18 CASSPRGTVPSSGNTIYF
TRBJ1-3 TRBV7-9 CASSLRDRALPGNTIYF
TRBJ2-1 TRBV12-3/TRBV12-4 CAMGRGNEQFF
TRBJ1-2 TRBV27 CASSFSGTGRGYTF
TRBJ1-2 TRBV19 CASNEQGKGGYTF
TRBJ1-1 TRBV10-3 CAISQENTEAFF
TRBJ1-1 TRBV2 CASSRQGGGTEAFF
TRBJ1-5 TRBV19 CASTQENLQPQHF
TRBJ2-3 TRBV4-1 CASSQVLPGTGPTDTQYF
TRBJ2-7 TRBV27 CASRRESTYEQYF
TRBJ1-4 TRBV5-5 CASSVSAGPNEKLFF
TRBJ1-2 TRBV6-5 CASTSGGAGYTF
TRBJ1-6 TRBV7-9 CASSLAETRNSPLHF
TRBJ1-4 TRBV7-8 CASSFRQGTNEKLFF
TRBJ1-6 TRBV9 CASSVGPDRVLSPLHF
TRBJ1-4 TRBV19 CASISRDSMGSTNEKLFF
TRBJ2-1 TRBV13 CASSLGGLQVGGQFF
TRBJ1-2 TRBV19 CASSIGQDYGYTF
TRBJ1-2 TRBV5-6 CASSMDSGYGYTF
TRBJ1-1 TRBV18 CASSPRDLNTEAFF
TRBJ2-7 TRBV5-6 CASSLGREGYEQYF
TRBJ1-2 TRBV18 CASSPPVNYGYTF
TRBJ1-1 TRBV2 CASSSLSRGLLNTEAFF
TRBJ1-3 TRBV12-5 CASGLVFDPRGERGNTIYF
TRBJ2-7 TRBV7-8 CASSLEETGYEQYF
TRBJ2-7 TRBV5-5 CASSPPGLNYEQYF
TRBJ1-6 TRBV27 CASSGGISYNSPLHF
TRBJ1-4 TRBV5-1 CASSEDRGLNEKLFF
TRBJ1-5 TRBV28 CASTLIGTGDQPQHF
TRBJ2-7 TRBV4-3 CASSQAAGQQYEQYF
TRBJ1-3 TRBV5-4 CASSPAVGNTIYF
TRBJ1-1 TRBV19 CASSRQALTEAFF
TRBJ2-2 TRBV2 CARQLGQGTVGELFF
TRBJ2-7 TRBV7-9 CASSRPAGMSYEQYF
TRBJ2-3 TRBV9 CASSGTGYPDTQYF
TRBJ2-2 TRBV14 CASSQSGELFF
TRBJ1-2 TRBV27 CASSLNGQLGGYTF
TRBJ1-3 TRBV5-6 CASSLGRGIGNTIYF
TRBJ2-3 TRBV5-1 CASSLARGALDTQYF
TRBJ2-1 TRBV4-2 CASSQGASGPYNEQFF
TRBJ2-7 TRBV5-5 CASSLQGAYEQYF
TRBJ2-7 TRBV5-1 CASSLPPKTRRYEQYF
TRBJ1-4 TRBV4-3 CASSLTHKRLRNEKLFF
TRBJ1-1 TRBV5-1 CASSSPGQGKNTEAFF